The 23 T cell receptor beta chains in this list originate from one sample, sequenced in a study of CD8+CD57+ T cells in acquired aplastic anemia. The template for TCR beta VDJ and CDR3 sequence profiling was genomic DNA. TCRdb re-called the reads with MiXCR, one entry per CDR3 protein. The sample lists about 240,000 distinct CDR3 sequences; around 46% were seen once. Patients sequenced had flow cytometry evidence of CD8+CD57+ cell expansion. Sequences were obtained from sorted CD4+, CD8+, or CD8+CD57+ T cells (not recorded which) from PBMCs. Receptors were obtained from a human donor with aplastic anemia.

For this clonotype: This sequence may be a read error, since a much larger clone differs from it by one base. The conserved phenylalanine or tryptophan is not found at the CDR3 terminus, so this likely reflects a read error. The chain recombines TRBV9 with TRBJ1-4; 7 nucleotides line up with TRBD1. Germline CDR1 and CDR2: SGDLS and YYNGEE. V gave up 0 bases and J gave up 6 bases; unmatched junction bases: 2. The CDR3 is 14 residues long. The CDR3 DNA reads TGTGCCAGCAGCGTAGGTGACAGGGATGAAAAACTGTTTTCT. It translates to CASSVGDRDEKLFS.

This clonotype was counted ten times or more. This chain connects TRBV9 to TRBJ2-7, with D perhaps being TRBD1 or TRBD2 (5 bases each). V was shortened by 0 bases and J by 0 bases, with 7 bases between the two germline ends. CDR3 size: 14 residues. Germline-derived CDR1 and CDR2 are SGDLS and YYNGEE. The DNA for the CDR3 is TGTGCCAGCAGCGTAGGGGGGAGCTCCTACGAGCAGTACTTC. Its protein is CASSVGGSSYEQYF.

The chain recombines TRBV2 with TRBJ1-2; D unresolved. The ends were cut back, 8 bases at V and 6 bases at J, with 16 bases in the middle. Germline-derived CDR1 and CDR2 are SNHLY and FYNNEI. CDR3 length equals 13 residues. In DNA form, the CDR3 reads TGTGCCAGCGGAAGGTCCCCAGGCGATGGCTACACCTTC. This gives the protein CASGRSPGDGYTF. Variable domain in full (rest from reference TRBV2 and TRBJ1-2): EPEVTQTPSHQVTQMGQEVILRCVPISNHLYFYWYRQILGQKVEFLVSFYNNEISEKSEIFDDQFSVERPDGSNFTLKIRSTKLEDSAMYFCASGRSPGDGYTFGSGTRLTVV.

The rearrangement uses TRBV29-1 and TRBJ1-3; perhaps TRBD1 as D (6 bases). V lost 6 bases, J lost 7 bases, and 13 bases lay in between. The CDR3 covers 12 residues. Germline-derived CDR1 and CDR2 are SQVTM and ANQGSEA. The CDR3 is CSVLDQGNTIYF. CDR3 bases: TGCAGCGTACTGGACCAGGGGAACACCATATATTTT.

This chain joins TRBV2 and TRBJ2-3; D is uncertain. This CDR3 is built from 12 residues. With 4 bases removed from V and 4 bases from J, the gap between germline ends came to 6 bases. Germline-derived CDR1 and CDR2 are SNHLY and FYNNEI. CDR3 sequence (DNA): TGTGCCAGCAGTGGGGTCTCAGATACGCAGTATTTT. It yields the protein CASSGVSDTQYF.

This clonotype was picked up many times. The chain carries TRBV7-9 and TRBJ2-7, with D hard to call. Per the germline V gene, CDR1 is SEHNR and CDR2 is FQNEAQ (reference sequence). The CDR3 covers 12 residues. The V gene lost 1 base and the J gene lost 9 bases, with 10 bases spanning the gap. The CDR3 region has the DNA TGTGCCAGCAGCTTAGACCCAAGGGTGCAGTACTTC. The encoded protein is CASSLDPRVQYF.

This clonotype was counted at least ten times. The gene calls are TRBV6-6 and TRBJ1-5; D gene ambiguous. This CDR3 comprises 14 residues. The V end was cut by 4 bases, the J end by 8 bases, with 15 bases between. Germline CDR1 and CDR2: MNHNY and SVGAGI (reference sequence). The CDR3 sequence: CASSLSGPQEPQHF. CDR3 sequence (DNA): TGTGCCAGCAGTTTAAGCGGACCCCAGGAGCCCCAGCATTTT.

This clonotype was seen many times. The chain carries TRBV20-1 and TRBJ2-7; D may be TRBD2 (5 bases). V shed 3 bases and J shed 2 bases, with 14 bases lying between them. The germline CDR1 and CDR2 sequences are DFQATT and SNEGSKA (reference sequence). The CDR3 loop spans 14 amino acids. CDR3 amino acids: CSARETDGTYEQYF. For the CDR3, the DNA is TGCAGTGCTAGGGAAACTGACGGGACCTACGAGCAGTACTTC.

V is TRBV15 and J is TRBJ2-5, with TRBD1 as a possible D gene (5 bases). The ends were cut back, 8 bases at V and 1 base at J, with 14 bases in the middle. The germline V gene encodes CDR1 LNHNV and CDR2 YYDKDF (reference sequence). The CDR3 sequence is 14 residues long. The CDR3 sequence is CATASDRFQETQYF. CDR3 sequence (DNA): TGTGCCACCGCGAGTGACAGATTCCAAGAGACCCAGTACTTC.

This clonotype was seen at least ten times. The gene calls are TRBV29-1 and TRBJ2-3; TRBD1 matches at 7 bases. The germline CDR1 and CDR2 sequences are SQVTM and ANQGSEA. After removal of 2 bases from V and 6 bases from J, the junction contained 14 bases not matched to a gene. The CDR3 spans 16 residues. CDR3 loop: CSVEWGSGQVYDTQYF. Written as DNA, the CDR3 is TGCAGCGTTGAATGGGGTAGTGGACAGGTTTACGATACGCAGTATTTT.

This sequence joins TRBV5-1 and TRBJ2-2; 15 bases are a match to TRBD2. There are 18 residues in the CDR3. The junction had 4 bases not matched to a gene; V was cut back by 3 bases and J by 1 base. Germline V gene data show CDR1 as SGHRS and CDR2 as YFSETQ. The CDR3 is CASSSMGLAGGNTGELFF. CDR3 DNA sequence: TGCGCCAGCAGCTCGATGGGACTAGCGGGGGGGAACACCGGGGAGCTGTTTTTT.

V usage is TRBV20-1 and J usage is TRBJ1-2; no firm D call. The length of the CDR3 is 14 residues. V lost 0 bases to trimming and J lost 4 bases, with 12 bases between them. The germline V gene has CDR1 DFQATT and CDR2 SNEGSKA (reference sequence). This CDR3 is CSARDVRTTYGYTF. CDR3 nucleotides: TGCAGTGCTAGAGATGTGAGGACCACCTATGGCTACACCTTC.

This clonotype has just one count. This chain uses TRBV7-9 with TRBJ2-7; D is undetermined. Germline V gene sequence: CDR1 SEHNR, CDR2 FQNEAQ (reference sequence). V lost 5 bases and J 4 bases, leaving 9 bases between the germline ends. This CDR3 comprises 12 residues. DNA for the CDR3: TGTGCCAGCAGCCCTACAGATTACGAGCAGTACTTC. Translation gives CASSPTDYEQYF. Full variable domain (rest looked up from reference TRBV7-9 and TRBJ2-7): DTGVSQNPRHKITKRGQNVTFRCDPISEHNRLYWYRQTLGQGPEFLTYFQNEAQLEKSRLLSDRFSAERPKGSFSTLEIQRTEQGDSAMYLCASSPTDYEQYFGPGTRLTVT.

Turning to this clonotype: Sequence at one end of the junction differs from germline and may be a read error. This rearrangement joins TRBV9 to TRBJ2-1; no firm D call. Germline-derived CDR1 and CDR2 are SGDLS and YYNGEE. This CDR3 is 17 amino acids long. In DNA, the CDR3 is TGTGCCGGCAGCGTGACGGCATACCCCTTATTTTTAGGTGAGCAGTTCTTC. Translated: CAGSVTAYPLFLGEQFF. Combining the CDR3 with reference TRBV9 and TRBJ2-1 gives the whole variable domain DSGVTQTPKHLITATGQRVTLRCSPRSGDLSVYWYQQSLDQGLQFLIQYYNGEERAKGNILERFSAQQFPDLHSELNLSSLELGDSALYFCAGSVTAYPLFLGEQFFGPGTRLTVL.

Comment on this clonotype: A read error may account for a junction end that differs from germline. CDR3 protein: CASSEGGNAYNKQFF. CDR3 nucleotides: TGTGCCAGCAGTGAAGGTGGGAATGCCTACAATAAGCAGTTCTTC. V and J are TRBV25-1 and TRBJ2-1; D uncertain. The CDR3 covers 15 residues. Germline V CDR1 and CDR2: MGHDK, SYGVNS.

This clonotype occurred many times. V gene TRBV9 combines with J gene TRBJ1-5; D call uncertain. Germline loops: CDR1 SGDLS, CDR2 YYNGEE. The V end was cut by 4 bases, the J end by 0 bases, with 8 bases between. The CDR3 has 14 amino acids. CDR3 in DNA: TGTGCCAGCAGCCCCAGTTATAGCAATCAGCCCCAGCATTTT. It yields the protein CASSPSYSNQPQHF.

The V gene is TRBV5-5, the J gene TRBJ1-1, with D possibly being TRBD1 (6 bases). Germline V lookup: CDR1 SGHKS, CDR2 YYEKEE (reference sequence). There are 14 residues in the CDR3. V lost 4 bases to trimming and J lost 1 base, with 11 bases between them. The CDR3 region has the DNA TGTGCCAGCAGCGTCATACAGGGGAACACTGAAGCTTTCTTT. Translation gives CASSVIQGNTEAFF.

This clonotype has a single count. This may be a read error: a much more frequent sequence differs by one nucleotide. The CDR3 is CASSDVRTYEQYF. The CDR3 bases are TGTGCCAGCAGTGACGTACGGACGTACGAGCAGTACTTC. V is TRBV6-1 and J is TRBJ2-7; no definite D call. V dropped 3 bases and J dropped 4 bases, with 10 bases sitting between them. Germline values: CDR1 MNHNS, CDR2 SASEGT. CDR3 size: 13 residues.

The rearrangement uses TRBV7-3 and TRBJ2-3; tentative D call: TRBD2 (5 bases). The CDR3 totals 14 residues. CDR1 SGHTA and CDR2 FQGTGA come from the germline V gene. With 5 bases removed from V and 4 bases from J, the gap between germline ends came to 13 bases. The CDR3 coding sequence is TGTGCCAGCAGCCGTATGAGGGCCTCAGATACGCAGTATTTT. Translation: CASSRMRASDTQYF.

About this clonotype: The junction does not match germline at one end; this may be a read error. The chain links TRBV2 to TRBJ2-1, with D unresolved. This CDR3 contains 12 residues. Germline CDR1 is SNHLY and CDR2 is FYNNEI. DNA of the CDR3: TGTGCCGGCAGTAATGCGCTAAATGAGCAGTTCTTC. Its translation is CAGSNALNEQFF.

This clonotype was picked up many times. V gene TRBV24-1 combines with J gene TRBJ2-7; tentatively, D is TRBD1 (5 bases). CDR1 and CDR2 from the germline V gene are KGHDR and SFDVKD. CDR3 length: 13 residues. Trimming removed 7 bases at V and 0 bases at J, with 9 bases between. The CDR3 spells CATRGASSYEQYF. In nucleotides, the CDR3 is TGTGCCACCAGAGGGGCGAGCTCCTACGAGCAGTACTTC.

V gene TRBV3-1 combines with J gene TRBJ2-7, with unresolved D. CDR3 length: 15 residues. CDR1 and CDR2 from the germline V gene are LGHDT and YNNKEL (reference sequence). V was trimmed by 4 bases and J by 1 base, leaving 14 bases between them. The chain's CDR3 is CASSLRTPPSYEQYF. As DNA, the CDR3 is TGTGCCAGCAGCCTTCGAACACCACCATCCTACGAGCAGTACTTC.

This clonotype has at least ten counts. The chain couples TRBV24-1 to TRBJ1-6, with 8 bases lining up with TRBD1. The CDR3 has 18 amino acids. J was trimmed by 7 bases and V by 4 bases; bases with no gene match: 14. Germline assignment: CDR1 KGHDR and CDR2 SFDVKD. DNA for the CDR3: TGTGCCACCAGTGAGTCGAAACCCGGGACAGGAAGGAATTCACCCCTCCACTTT. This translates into CATSESKPGTGRNSPLHF.